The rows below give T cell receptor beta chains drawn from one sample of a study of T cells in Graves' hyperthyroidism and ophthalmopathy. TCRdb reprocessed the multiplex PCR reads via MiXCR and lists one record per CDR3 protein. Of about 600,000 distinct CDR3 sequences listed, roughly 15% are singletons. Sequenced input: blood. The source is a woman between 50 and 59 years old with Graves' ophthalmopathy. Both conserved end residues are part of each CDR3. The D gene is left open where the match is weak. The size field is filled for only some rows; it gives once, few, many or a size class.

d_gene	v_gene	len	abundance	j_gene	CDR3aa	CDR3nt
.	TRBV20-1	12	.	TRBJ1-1	CSASPDVSGAFF	TGCAGTGCTAGTCCCGACGTATCTGGAGCTTTCTTT
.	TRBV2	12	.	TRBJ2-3	CASPGLGDTQYF	TGTGCCAGCCCCGGGCTAGGAGATACGCAGTATTTT
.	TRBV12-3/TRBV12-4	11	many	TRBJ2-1	CASSLAGVQFF	TGTGCCAGCAGTTTAGCGGGTGTGCAGTTCTTC
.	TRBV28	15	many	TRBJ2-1	CASSLVGLNYNEQFF	TGTGCCAGCAGTTTGGTAGGGCTAAACTACAATGAGCAGTTCTTC
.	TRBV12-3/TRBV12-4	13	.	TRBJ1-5	CASSPYSIQPQHF	TGTGCCAGCAGTCCTTACAGTATCCAGCCCCAGCATTTT
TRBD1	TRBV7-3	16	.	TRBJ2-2	CASRPSGTGVIGELFF	TGTGCCAGCAGGCCCTCCGGGACAGGGGTTATCGGGGAGCTGTTTTTT
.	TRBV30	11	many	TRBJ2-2	CAWSGPGELFF	TGTGCCTGGAGCGGGCCCGGGGAGCTGTTTTTT
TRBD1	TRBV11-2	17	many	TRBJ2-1	CASTSTQGAFRGNEQFF	TGTGCCAGCACCTCAACCCAGGGGGCTTTTAGGGGCAATGAGCAGTTCTTC
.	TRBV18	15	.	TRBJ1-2	CASSPTDSPDYGYTF	TGTGCCAGCTCACCAACGGACAGCCCGGACTATGGCTACACCTTC
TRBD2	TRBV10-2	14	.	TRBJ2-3	CASSPSGITDTQYF	TGCGCCAGCAGTCCTAGCGGGATTACTGATACGCAGTATTTT
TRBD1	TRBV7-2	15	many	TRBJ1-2	CASSFSGTGPFGYTF	TGTGCCAGCAGCTTCTCCGGGACAGGGCCGTTTGGCTACACCTTC
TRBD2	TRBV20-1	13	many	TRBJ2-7	CSASLGLAFEQYF	TGCAGTGCTAGTTTGGGACTAGCATTCGAGCAGTACTTC
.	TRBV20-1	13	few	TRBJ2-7	CSGLRGFSYEQYF	TGCAGTGGGCTGAGGGGATTCTCCTACGAGCAGTACTTC
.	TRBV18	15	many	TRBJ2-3	CASSPFLSGTDTQYF	TGTGCCAGCTCACCATTCCTGTCGGGCACAGATACGCAGTATTTT
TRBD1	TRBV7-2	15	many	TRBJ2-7	CASSSSGTGPREQYF	TGTGCCAGCAGCTCGTCCGGGACAGGCCCTAGGGAGCAGTACTTC
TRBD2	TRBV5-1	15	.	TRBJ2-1	CASSSLAGAGNEQFF	TGCGCCAGCAGCTCACTAGCGGGAGCGGGTAATGAGCAGTTCTTC
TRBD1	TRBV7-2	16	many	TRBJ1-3	CASSPEGTVSGNTIYF	TGTGCCAGCAGCCCTGAAGGGACAGTCTCTGGAAACACCATATATTTT
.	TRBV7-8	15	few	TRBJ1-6	CASSLMATYNSPLHF	TGTGCCAGCTCCCTCATGGCGACCTATAATTCACCCCTCCACTTT